This is a list of T cell receptor beta chains from one sample in a study of T-cell memory formation after mild COVID-19. TCRdb re-called the 5' RACE reads with MiXCR, one entry per CDR3 protein. The profile covers fewer than 200,000 distinct CDR3 sequences, with about a fifth appearing a single time and roughly 24% taken by the ten largest. Material: PBMCs or a T cell subset sorted from them (not recorded which). The receptors derive from an adult woman who had mild COVID-19 (a few samples of this study predate the infection). Cell type and time point are not known. Each CDR3 is given with its conserved first and last residue. A D gene is named only where the DNA matches it firmly. A row's size may be missing; if present it is once, few, many or a size class.

TRBV7-6	TRBD2	NA	TRBJ2-2	CASSSFLAGGPTGELFF	TGTGCCAGCAGCTCCTTCTTAGCGGGGGGACCCACCGGGGAGCTGTTTTTT
TRBV24-1	NA	once	TRBJ1-2	CATSDLDSNYGYTF	TGTGCCACCAGTGACCTCGACAGTAACTATGGCTACACCTTC
TRBV25-1	NA	many	TRBJ1-3	CASSGGLGNTIYF	TGTGCCAGCAGTGGGGGGCTTGGAAACACCATATATTTT
TRBV4-1	NA	NA	TRBJ2-2	CASSYLDDLRNTGELFF	TGCGCCAGCAGTTACTTGGACGATCTTAGGAACACCGGGGAGCTGTTTTTT
TRBV6-5	TRBD1	NA	TRBJ2-1	CASSWDSNEQFF	TGTGCCAGCAGTTGGGACAGCAATGAGCAGTTCTTC
TRBV24-1	NA	NA	TRBJ1-5	CATGVVGSNQPQHF	TGTGCCACCGGAGTAGTGGGGAGCAATCAGCCCCAGCATTTT
TRBV9	TRBD1	NA	TRBJ2-1	CASGTGDGNEQFF	TGTGCCAGTGGGACAGGGGACGGGAATGAGCAGTTCTTC
TRBV25-1	NA	NA	TRBJ1-2	CASSENGYTF	TGTGCCAGCAGTGAGAATGGCTACACCTTC
TRBV12-3/TRBV12-4	TRBD1	few	TRBJ2-1	CASSLDRGFSYNEQFF	TGTGCCAGCAGTCTGGACAGGGGATTTTCCTACAATGAGCAGTTCTTC
TRBV7-2	TRBD2	few	TRBJ2-3	CASSLSGRVRLAGSTDTQYF	TGTGCCAGCAGCTTATCGGGCCGAGTGCGGTTAGCGGGGAGCACAGATACGCAGTATTTT
TRBV29-1	NA	few	TRBJ1-2	CSHNEGETGYTF	TGCAGCCACAACGAAGGGGAGACTGGCTACACCTTC
TRBV30	NA	few	TRBJ2-7	CAWSGEAYEQYF	TGTGCCTGGAGTGGGGAGGCGTACGAGCAGTACTTC
TRBV12-3/TRBV12-4	NA	NA	TRBJ2-7	CASSLAHLGLPNYEQYF	TGTGCCAGCAGTTTAGCGCACCTCGGACTACCAAATTACGAGCAGTACTTC
TRBV4-1	NA	few	TRBJ2-2	CASSQVTARAGELFF	TGCGCCAGCAGCCAGGTCACTGCTAGGGCCGGGGAGCTGTTTTTT
TRBV3-1	NA	NA	TRBJ2-5	CASSQDTGRGYQETQYF	TGTGCCAGCAGCCAAGATACAGGGAGGGGGTACCAAGAGACCCAGTACTTC
TRBV30	NA	few	TRBJ2-5	CAWSPGYQETQYF	TGTGCCTGGAGTCCAGGGTATCAAGAGACCCAGTACTTC
TRBV29-1	TRBD1	NA	TRBJ1-2	CSVEVGRTGGGYTF	TGCAGCGTTGAAGTAGGGCGGACAGGGGGTGGCTACACCTTC
TRBV12-3/TRBV12-4	NA	NA	TRBJ2-5	CASSLLIDPQETQYF	TGTGCCAGCAGTTTACTCATCGATCCCCAAGAGACCCAGTACTTC